A single sample gave rise to the 26 T cell receptor beta chains below, sequenced in a study of T cell responses to AZD1222 COVID-19 vaccine. Profiling relied on immunoSEQ multiplex PCR, and the TCRdb table lists in-frame clones only, not all of them. The sample holds about 110,000 clones; 89% are singletons and the top ten take under 7%. Specimen: peripheral blood, collected on day 0 of AZD1222 vaccination. Receptors were obtained from an adult in good health.

The rearrangement uses TRBV27 and TRBJ2-5, with D possibly being TRBD2 (5 bases). The CDR3 is made up of 14 amino acids. V shed 0 bases and J shed 5 bases, with 10 bases lying between them. Germline CDR1 MNHEY, CDR2 SMNVEV (reference sequence). In DNA form, the CDR3 reads TGTGCCAGCAGTTTATCGCGACTAACGGAGACCCAGTACTTC. This encodes CASSLSRLTETQYF.

The V gene is TRBV11-3, the J gene TRBJ1-1; a weak D match, TRBD1 (5 bases). CDR1 and CDR2 from the germline V gene are SGHNT and YENEEA. V was clipped by 1 base and J by 2 bases, with 17 bases between them. This CDR3 has 17 amino acids. The DNA for the CDR3 is TGTGCCAGCAGCTTAGGAAGAATGGGGGGTCGAAACACTGAAGCTTTCTTT. Its translation: CASSLGRMGGRNTEAFF.

The chain uses TRBV4-2 and TRBJ2-2, with D tentatively TRBD2 (6 bases). Germline V gene sequence: CDR1 LGHNA, CDR2 YNFKEQ. The CDR3 totals 17 residues. Trimming left V 1 base short and J 3 bases short, with 15 bases between. CDR3 nucleotides: TGTGCCAGCAGCCAAGGGGGCCCAGCGGGTGACACCGGGGAGCTGTTTTTT. Its translation: CASSQGGPAGDTGELFF.

The J gene is TRBJ2-5, the V gene TRBV5-1; 13 positions match TRBD2. V was clipped by 2 bases and J by 5 bases; unmatched bases: 6. CDR1 and CDR2 (germline): SGHRS, YFSETQ. This CDR3 contains 16 residues. For the CDR3, the DNA is TGCGCCAGCAGCTTCCGGACTAGCGGGAGTGGGGAGACCCAGTACTTC. It is translated as CASSFRTSGSGETQYF.

The chain links TRBV5-1 to TRBJ1-3, with 9 bases matching TRBD1. V lost 0 bases, J lost 4 bases, and 5 bases stayed unmatched. The CDR3 consists of 16 residues. The germline V gene encodes CDR1 SGHRS and CDR2 YFSETQ. CDR3 coding DNA: TGCGCCAGCAGCTTGGGGGACAGGGCCTCCGGAAACACCATATATTTT. This gives the protein CASSLGDRASGNTIYF.

The chain has TRBV5-4 and TRBJ1-3, with D possibly TRBD1 on 6 matching bases. Per germline, CDR1 SGHNT and CDR2 YYREEE (reference sequence). V gave up 4 bases and J gave up 2 bases, with 16 bases separating them. The CDR3 spans 16 residues. Here the CDR3 reads CASSLEGGGTGNTIYF. The CDR3 DNA follows: TGTGCCAGCAGCCTCGAGGGGGGAGGAACTGGAAACACCATATATTTT.

The rearrangement joins TRBV7-8 to TRBJ1-2; D is ambiguous. Deletions cut 1 base from V and 4 bases from J, with 7 bases between. Germline CDR1 is SGHVS and CDR2 is FQNEAQ. The CDR3 is 13 amino acids. CDR3 DNA: TGTGCCAGCAGCTTAGGGGGAACCTATGGCTACACCTTC. It translates to CASSLGGTYGYTF. The full variable domain, rest sourced from reference TRBV7-8 and TRBJ1-2, is GAGVSQSPRYKVAKRGQDVALRCDPISGHVSLFWYQQALGQGPEFLTYFQNEAQLDKSGLPSDRFFAERPEGSVSTLKIQRTQQEDSAVYLCASSLGGTYGYTFGSGTRLTVV.

V usage is TRBV7-3 and J usage is TRBJ2-7, with D possibly TRBD2 on 7 matching bases. Per germline, CDR1 SGHTA and CDR2 FQGTGA. V was cut by 5 bases and J by 2 bases, with 13 bases left in between. The length of the CDR3 is 14 residues. CDR3 sequence: CASSPGGGPYEQYF. Written as DNA, the CDR3 is TGTGCCAGCAGCCCGGGGGGCGGGCCCTACGAGCAGTACTTC. The full variable domain, in which reference TRBV7-3 and TRBJ2-7 provide the parts outside the CDR3, is GAGVSQTPSNKVTEKGKYVELRCDPISGHTALYWYRQSLGQGPEFLIYFQGTGAADDSGLPNDRFFAVRPEGSVSTLKIQRTERGDSAVYLCASSPGGGPYEQYFGPGTRLTVT.

This clone was detected only a few times. The rearrangement links TRBV27 to TRBJ1-5; D is unresolved. The germline V and J ends were trimmed by 5 bases and 4 bases, with 9 bases remaining between them. CDR1 is MNHEY and CDR2 is SMNVEV in the germline V gene (reference sequence). CDR3 length: 13 residues. Written as DNA, the CDR3 is TGTGCCAGCAGTCCCCAGAGGAATCAGCCCCAGCATTTT. The encoded protein is CASSPQRNQPQHF.

The chain uses TRBV27 and TRBJ2-1; D might be TRBD1 (6 bases). The V and J ends lost 6 bases and 7 bases respectively, with 13 bases between them. CDR3 length equals 13 residues. Per germline, CDR1 MNHEY and CDR2 SMNVEV (reference sequence). CDR3: CASREQGRNEQFF. CDR3 coding DNA: TGTGCCAGCAGGGAACAGGGTAGGAATGAGCAGTTCTTC.

This rearrangement joins TRBV5-5 to TRBJ2-1; 10 bases map to TRBD2. Germline CDR1 and CDR2: SGHKS and YYEKEE (reference sequence). The CDR3 runs to 17 residues. The V segment lost 0 bases and the J segment 0 bases; nucleotides outside the gene matches: 3. CDR3 nucleotides: TGTGCCAGCAGCTTGGCACTAGCGGGATACTCCTACAATGAGCAGTTCTTC. This gives the protein CASSLALAGYSYNEQFF.

This clone came up a few times. The chain carries TRBV9 and TRBJ2-1; D is undetermined. Germline lookup yields CDR1 SGDLS and CDR2 YYNGEE. The ends were cut back, 4 bases at V and 5 bases at J, with 4 bases in the middle. The CDR3 is made up of 11 amino acids. CDR3 sequence (DNA): TGTGCCAGCAGCTTCCACAATGAGCAGTTCTTC. It is translated as CASSFHNEQFF. The full variable domain, its missing parts supplied by reference TRBV9 and TRBJ2-1, is DSGVTQTPKHLITATGQRVTLRCSPRSGDLSVYWYQQSLDQGLQFLIQYYNGEERAKGNILERFSAQQFPDLHSELNLSSLELGDSALYFCASSFHNEQFFGPGTRLTVL.

The chain couples TRBV6-1 to TRBJ1-2, with D possibly matching TRBD1 (5 bases). Trimming cost V 4 bases and J 4 bases, with 19 bases left between them. Germline CDR1 and CDR2: MNHNS and SASEGT. There are 16 residues in the CDR3. The CDR3 DNA reads as TGTGCCAGCAGTGGCGGGGCTACGACCACTGCCTATGGCTACACCTTC. Translating it yields CASSGGATTTAYGYTF.

The chain carries TRBV14 and TRBJ2-7, with D maybe TRBD2 (6 bases). Germline V lookup: CDR1 SGHDN, CDR2 FVKESK. V was pared by 1 base and J by 0 bases, with 10 bases between. The CDR3 sequence is 15 residues long. CDR3 nucleotide sequence: TGTGCCAGCAGCCAAGCCAGCGGGCACTCCTACGAGCAGTACTTC. It yields the protein CASSQASGHSYEQYF.

This clone has only one observation. The V gene is TRBV10-3, the J gene TRBJ1-1, with a tentative D call TRBD1 (5 bases). The germline V gene encodes CDR1 ENHRY and CDR2 SYGVKD. The V end lost 6 bases, the J end lost 1 base, and 15 bases lay between the germline ends. The CDR3 runs to 15 residues. The CDR3 DNA is TGTGCCATCAGGCCCGGGGCCCACGCGAACACTGAAGCTTTCTTT. This translates into CAIRPGAHANTEAFF.

The chain has TRBV7-3 and TRBJ2-4, with 9 bases that match TRBD1. The CDR3 contains 13 residues. Trimming removed 4 bases from V and 9 bases from J; junction bases left unmatched: 4. From germline, CDR1 is SGHTA and CDR2 FQGTGA. The CDR3 protein is CASSSVQGAIQYF. CDR3 in DNA: TGTGCCAGCAGCTCAGTACAGGGGGCCATTCAGTACTTC.

CDR3 amino acids: CASSWVEGNTEAFF. DNA for the CDR3: TGTGCCAGCAGCTGGGTGGAGGGGAACACTGAAGCTTTCTTT. The chain employs TRBV11-2 and TRBJ1-1; D gene unclear. The germline V gene has CDR1 SGHAT and CDR2 FQNNGV. The CDR3 is 14 residues long. V was trimmed by 4 bases and J by 1 base, leaving 10 bases between them.

J is TRBJ2-7 and V is TRBV3-1 (or the pseudogene TRBV3-2); 11 positions match TRBD2. CDR1 is LGHDT and CDR2 is YNNKEL in the germline V gene (reference sequence). This CDR3 contains 16 residues. V was clipped by 4 bases and J by 3 bases; unmatched bases: 8. The chain's CDR3 is CASSPVRGLAVYEQYF. The CDR3 DNA reads as TGTGCCAGCAGCCCAGTCCGGGGACTAGCGGTCTACGAGCAGTACTTC.

This chain connects TRBV28 to TRBJ1-4; 11 nucleotides match TRBD1. The V segment lost 4 bases and the J segment 7 bases; nucleotides outside the gene matches: 14. The CDR3 consists of 18 residues. Germline CDR1 reads MDHEN; CDR2 reads SYDVKM. The chain's CDR3 is CASSSPLSWTGGSEKLFF. The CDR3 bases are TGTGCCAGCAGTTCACCACTCTCTTGGACAGGGGGCAGTGAAAAACTGTTTTTT.

The chain employs TRBV24-1 and TRBJ1-5, with 7 nucleotides matching TRBD1. The CDR3 consists of 16 residues. V gave up 3 bases and J gave up 0 bases; unmatched junction bases: 4. In germline, CDR1 is KGHDR, CDR2 SFDVKD. CDR3 loop: CATSDGTAPSNQPQHF. The CDR3 region has the DNA TGTGCCACCAGTGATGGGACAGCTCCTAGCAATCAGCCCCAGCATTTT.

The chain employs TRBV6-5 and TRBJ2-3; 8 bases align to TRBD2. The CDR3 is 15 amino acids. Germline V gene sequence: CDR1 MNHEY, CDR2 SVGAGI. With 8 bases clipped from V and 1 base from J, the junction kept 8 bases outside the gene matches. The CDR3 here is CASGSGGLGTDTQYF. CDR3 sequence (DNA): TGTGCCAGCGGTTCGGGAGGGTTGGGCACAGATACGCAGTATTTT.

J is TRBJ2-5 and V is TRBV3-1 (or the pseudogene TRBV3-2), with TRBD2 as a possible D gene (5 bases). CDR1 is LGHDT, CDR2 YNNKEL, per germline (reference sequence). Between the trimmed V and J ends, which lost 2 bases and 2 bases, there was a span of 9 bases. The CDR3 is made up of 14 amino acids. The CDR3 DNA reads as TGTGCCAGCAGCCAACCAGCGGTTCAAGAGACCCAGTACTTC. It is translated as CASSQPAVQETQYF.

This chain uses TRBV4-1 with TRBJ2-7, with D possibly TRBD1 on 6 matching bases. This CDR3 region has 15 residues. V was shortened by 3 bases and J by 5 bases, with 17 bases between the two germline ends. Germline lookup yields CDR1 MGHRA and CDR2 YSYEKL. The CDR3 coding sequence is TGCGCCAGCAGCCAGACTGGACAGACGGTGGACGAGCAGTACTTC. Its protein is CASSQTGQTVDEQYF.

The rearrangement links TRBV28 to TRBJ2-7, with 9 bases aligning to TRBD2. The CDR3 runs to 13 residues. V dropped 9 bases and J dropped 2; count of bases not matched to a gene: 5. The germline CDR1 and CDR2 sequences are MDHEN and SYDVKM. DNA for the CDR3: TGTGCCAGTACTAGCGGGCCCACCTACGAGCAGTACTTC. Translated: CASTSGPTYEQYF.

This clone was detected once. V gene TRBV27 combines with J gene TRBJ1-6, with 7 bases that match TRBD1. The CDR3 contains 15 residues. J gave up 2 bases and V 5 bases, and 3 bases lay outside the gene matches. Looked up from germline, CDR1 is MNHEY and CDR2 is SMNVEV (reference sequence). The CDR3 DNA follows: TGTGCCAGCAGTCGGGACAGCACCTATAATTCACCCCTCCACTTT. Its protein is CASSRDSTYNSPLHF.

This chain connects TRBV7-9 to TRBJ1-6, with a tentative D call TRBD1 (5 bases). Germline lookup yields CDR1 SEHNR and CDR2 FQNEAQ (reference sequence). The CDR3 extends over 15 amino acids. V was shortened by 0 bases and J by 7 bases, with 10 bases between the two germline ends. The CDR3 region has the DNA TGTGCCAGCAGCTTAGCGGGGGGGGTGAATTCACCCCTCCACTTT. Its translation is CASSLAGGVNSPLHF. Variable domain in full (rest from reference TRBV7-9 and TRBJ1-6): DTGVSQNPRHKITKRGQNVTFRCDPISEHNRLYWYRQTLGQGPEFLTYFQNEAQLEKSRLLSDRFSAERPKGSFSTLEIQRTEQGDSAMYLCASSLAGGVNSPLHFGNGTRLTVT.